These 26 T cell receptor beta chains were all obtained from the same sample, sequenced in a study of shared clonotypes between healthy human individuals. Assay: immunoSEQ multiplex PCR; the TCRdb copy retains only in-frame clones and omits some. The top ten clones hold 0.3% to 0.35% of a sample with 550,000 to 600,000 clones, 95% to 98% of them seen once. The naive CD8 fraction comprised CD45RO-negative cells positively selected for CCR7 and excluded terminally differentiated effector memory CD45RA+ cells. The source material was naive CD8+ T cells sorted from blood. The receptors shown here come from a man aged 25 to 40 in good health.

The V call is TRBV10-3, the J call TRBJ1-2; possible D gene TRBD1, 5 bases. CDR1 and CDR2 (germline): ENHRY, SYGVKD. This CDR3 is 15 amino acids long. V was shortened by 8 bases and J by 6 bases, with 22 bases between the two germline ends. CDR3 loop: CAIPNSQGERDGYTF. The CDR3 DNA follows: TGTGCCATCCCTAACTCACAAGGGGAGAGGGATGGCTACACCTTC.

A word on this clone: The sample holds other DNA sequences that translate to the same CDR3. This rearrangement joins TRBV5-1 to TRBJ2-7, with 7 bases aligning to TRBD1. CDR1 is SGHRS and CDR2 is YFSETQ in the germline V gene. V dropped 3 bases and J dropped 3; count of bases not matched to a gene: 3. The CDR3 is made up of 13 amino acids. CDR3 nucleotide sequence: TGCGCCAGCAGCTGGGGACAGAGCTACGAGCAGTACTTC. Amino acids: CASSWGQSYEQYF.

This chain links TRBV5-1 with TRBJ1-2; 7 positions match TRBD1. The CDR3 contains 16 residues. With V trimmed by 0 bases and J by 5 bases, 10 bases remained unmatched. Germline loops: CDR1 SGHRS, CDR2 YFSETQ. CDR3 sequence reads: CASSLGRDSALYGYTF. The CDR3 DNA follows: TGCGCCAGCAGCTTGGGTCGGGACAGCGCCCTATATGGCTACACCTTC.

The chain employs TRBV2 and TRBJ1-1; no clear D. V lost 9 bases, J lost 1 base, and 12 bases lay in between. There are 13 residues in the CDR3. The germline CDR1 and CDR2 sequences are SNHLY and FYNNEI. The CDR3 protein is CASEIVTNTEAFF. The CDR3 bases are TGTGCCAGTGAGATCGTTACGAACACTGAAGCTTTCTTT.

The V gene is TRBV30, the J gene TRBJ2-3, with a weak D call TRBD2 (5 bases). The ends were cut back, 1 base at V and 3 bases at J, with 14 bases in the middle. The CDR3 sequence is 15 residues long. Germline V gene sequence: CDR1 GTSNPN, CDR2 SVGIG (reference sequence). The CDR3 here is CAWSGGIIPTDTQYF. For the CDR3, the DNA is TGTGCCTGGAGTGGAGGGATAATTCCGACAGATACGCAGTATTTT. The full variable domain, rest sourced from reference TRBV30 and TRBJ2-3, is SQTIHQWPATLVQPVGSPLSLECTVEGTSNPNLYWYRQAAGRGLQLLFYSVGIGQISSEVPQNLSASRPQDRQFILSSKKLLLSDSGFYLCAWSGGIIPTDTQYFGPGTRLTVL.

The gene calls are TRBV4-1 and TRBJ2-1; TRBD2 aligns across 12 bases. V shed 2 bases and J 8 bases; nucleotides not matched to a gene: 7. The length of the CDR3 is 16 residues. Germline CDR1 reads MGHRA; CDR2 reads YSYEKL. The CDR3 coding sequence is TGCGCCAGCAGCCAAAGACTAGCGGGAGTTGAATATGAGCAGTTCTTC. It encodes CASSQRLAGVEYEQFF.

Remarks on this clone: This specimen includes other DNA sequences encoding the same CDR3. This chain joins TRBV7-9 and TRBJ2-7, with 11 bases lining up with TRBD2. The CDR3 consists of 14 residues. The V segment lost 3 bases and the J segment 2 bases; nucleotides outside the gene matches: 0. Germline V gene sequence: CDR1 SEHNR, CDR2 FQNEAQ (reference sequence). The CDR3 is CASSFSGRAYEQYF. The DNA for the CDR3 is TGTGCCAGCAGCTTTAGCGGGAGGGCCTACGAGCAGTACTTC. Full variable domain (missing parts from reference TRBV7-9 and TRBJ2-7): DTGVSQNPRHKITKRGQNVTFRCDPISEHNRLYWYRQTLGQGPEFLTYFQNEAQLEKSRLLSDRFSAERPKGSFSTLEIQRTEQGDSAMYLCASSFSGRAYEQYFGPGTRLTVT.

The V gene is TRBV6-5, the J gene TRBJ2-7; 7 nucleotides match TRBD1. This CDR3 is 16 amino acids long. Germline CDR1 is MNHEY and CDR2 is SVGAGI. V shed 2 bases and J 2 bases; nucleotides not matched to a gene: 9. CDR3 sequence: CASSYGYGTEAYEQYF. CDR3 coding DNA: TGTGCCAGCAGTTACGGCTACGGGACAGAGGCCTACGAGCAGTACTTC.

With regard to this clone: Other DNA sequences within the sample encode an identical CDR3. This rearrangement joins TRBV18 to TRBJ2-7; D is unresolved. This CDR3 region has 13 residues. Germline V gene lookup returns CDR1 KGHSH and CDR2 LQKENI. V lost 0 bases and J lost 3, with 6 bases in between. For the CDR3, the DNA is TGTGCCAGCTCACCACCGGGTAGCTACGAGCAGTACTTC. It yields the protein CASSPPGSYEQYF.

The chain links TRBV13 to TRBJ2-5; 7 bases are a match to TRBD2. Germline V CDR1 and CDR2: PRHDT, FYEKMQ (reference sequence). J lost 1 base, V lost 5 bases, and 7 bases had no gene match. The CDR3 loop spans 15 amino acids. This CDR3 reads CASSTRLAPQETQYF. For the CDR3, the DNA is TGTGCCAGCAGCACTAGACTAGCCCCCCAAGAGACCCAGTACTTC.

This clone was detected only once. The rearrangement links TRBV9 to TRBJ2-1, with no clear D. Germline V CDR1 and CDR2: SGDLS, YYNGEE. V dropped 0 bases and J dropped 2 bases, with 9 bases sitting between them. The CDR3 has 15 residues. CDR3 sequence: CASSVERSTYNEQFF. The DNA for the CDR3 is TGTGCCAGCAGCGTAGAGCGCTCTACCTACAATGAGCAGTTCTTC.

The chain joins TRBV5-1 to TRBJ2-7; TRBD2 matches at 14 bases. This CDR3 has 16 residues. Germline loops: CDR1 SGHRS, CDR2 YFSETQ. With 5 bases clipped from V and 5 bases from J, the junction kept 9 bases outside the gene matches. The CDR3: CASRGLAGALFDEQYF. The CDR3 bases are TGCGCCAGCAGGGGACTAGCGGGAGCTCTTTTTGACGAGCAGTACTTC.

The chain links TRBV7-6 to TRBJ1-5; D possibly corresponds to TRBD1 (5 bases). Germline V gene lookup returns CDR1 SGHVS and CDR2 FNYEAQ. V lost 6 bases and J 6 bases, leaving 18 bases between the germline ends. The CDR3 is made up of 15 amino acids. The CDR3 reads CASSKEGARGQPQHF. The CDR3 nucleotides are TGTGCCAGCAGTAAGGAAGGGGCGCGTGGTCAGCCCCAGCATTTT.

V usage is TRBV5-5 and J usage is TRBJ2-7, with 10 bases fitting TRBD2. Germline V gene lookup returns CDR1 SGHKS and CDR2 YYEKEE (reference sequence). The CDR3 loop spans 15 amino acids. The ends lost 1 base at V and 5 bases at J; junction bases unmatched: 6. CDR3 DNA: TGTGCCAGCAGCTTGACGCTAGCGGGAGTCGACGAGCAGTACTTC. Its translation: CASSLTLAGVDEQYF.

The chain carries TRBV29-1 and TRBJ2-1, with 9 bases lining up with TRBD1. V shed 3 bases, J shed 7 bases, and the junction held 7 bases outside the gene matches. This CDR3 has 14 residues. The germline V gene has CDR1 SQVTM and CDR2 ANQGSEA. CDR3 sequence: CSVDPGQGRNEQFF. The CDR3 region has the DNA TGCAGCGTTGATCCGGGACAGGGTCGTAATGAGCAGTTCTTC.

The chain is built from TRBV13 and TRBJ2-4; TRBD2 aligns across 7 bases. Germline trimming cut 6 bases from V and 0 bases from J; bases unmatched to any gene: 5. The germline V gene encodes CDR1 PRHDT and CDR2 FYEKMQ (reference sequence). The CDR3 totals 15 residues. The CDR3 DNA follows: TGTGCCAGCAGGGAAACTAGCGAAGCCAAAAACATTCAGTACTTC. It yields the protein CASRETSEAKNIQYF. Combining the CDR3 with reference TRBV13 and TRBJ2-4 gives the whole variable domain AAGVIQSPRHLIKEKRETATLKCYPIPRHDTVYWYQQGPGQDPQFLISFYEKMQSDKGSIPDRFSAQQFSDYHSELNMSSLELGDSALYFCASRETSEAKNIQYFGAGTRLSVL.

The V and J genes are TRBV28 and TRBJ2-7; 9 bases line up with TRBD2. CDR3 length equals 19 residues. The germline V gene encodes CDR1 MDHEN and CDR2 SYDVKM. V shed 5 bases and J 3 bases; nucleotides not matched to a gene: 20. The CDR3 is CASSQGTSSSFRTLYEQYF. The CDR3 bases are TGTGCCAGCAGTCAAGGGACTAGCAGCTCCTTCAGGACCCTCTACGAGCAGTACTTC.

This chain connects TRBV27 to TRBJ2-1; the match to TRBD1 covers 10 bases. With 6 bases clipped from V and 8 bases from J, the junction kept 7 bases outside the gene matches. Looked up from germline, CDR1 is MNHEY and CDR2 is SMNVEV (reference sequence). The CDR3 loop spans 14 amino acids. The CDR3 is CASRVTGGWYEQFF. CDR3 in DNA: TGTGCCAGCAGAGTGACAGGGGGCTGGTATGAGCAGTTCTTC.

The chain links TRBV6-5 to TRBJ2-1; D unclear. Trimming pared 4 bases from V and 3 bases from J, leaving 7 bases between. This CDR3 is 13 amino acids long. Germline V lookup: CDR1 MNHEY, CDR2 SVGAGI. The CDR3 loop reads CASSSKVYNEQFF. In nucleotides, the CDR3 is TGTGCCAGCAGTTCGAAAGTCTACAATGAGCAGTTCTTC.

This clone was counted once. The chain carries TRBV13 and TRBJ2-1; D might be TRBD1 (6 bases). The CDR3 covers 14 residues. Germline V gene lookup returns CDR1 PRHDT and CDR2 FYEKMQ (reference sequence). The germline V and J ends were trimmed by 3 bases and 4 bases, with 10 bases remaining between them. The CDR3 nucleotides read TGTGCCAGCAGCTTCTCAGGGGATTACAATGAGCAGTTCTTC. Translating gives CASSFSGDYNEQFF.

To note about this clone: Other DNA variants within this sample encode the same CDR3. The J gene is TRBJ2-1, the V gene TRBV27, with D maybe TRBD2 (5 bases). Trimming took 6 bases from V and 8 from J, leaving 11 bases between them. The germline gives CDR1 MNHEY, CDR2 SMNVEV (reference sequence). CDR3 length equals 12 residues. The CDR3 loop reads CASSQRRDEQFF. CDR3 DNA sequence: TGTGCCAGCAGCCAAAGGCGGGATGAGCAGTTCTTC.

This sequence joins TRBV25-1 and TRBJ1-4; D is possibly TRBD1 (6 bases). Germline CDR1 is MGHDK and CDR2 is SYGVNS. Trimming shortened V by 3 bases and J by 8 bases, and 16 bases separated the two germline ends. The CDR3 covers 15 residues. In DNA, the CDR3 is TGTGCCAGCAGTGAGGTGAGGGGGAGGAACGAAAAACTGTTTTTT. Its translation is CASSEVRGRNEKLFF.

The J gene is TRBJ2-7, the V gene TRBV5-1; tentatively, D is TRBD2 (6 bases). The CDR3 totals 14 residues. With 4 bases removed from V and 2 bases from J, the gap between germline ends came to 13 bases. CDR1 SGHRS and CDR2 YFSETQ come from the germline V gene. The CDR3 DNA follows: TGCGCCAGCAGCCTTGCCGGGACTCCCTACGAGCAGTACTTC. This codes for CASSLAGTPYEQYF.

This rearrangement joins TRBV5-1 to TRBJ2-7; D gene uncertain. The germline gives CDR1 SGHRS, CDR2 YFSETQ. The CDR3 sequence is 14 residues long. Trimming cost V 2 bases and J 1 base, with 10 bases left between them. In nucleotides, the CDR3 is TGCGCCAGCAGCTTCAGAGGAGAGTCCTACGAGCAGTACTTC. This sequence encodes CASSFRGESYEQYF.

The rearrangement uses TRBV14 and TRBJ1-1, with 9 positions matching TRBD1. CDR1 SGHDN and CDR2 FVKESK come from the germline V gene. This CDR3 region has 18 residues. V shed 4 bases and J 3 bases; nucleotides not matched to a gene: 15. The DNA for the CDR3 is TGTGCCAGCAGCCCCCTGATCGGACAGGGGAACCTCTACACTGAAGCTTTCTTT. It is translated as CASSPLIGQGNLYTEAFF.

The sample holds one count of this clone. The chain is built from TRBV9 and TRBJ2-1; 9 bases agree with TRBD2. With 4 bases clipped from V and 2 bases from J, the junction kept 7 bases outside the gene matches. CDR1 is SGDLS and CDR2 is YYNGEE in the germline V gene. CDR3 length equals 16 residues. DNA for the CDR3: TGTGCCAGCAGCTCCCGGATAGCGGGAGCCTACAATGAGCAGTTCTTC. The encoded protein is CASSSRIAGAYNEQFF.